These 25 T cell receptor beta chains share one sample of origin, sequenced in a study of OX40 agonist ivuxolimab in advanced cancers. Clones were sequenced by immunoSEQ multiplex PCR, and TCRdb holds only the in-frame ones, with some missing. The sample yields 73,000 or so clones, about 89% seen once. Here the sequenced sample was CD4+ or CD8+ T cells sorted from blood, taken in a trial of the OX40 agonist ivuxolimab. Source of these receptors: an adult with an advanced solid tumor such as melanoma, head and neck, liver or kidney cancer.

V and J are TRBV15 and TRBJ1-2, with D maybe TRBD1 (6 bases). V lost 0 bases and J lost 8, with 13 bases in between. Germline CDR1 LNHNV, CDR2 YYDKDF (reference sequence). This CDR3 has 14 amino acids. The CDR3 bases are TGTGCCACCAGCAGAGATTCCGGGGGCCGGGGCTACACCTTC. Translating gives CATSRDSGGRGYTF.

V usage is TRBV27 and J usage is TRBJ1-5, with D possibly being TRBD1 (6 bases). Trimming left V 6 bases short and J 5 bases short, with 11 bases between. Germline assignment: CDR1 MNHEY and CDR2 SMNVEV (reference sequence). The CDR3 extends over 13 amino acids. The CDR3 DNA is TGTGCCAGCAGCCAGGGGCGCTATCAGCCCCAGCATTTT. Translating it yields CASSQGRYQPQHF.

The V call is TRBV29-1, the J call TRBJ2-6; no clear D. V was pared by 6 bases and J by 0 bases, with 12 bases between. The germline V gene encodes CDR1 SQVTM and CDR2 ANQGSEA. CDR3 length: 15 residues. The CDR3 protein is CSVPNRGSGANVLTF. The CDR3 bases are TGCAGCGTACCCAACCGAGGCTCTGGGGCCAACGTCCTGACTTTC.

The chain uses TRBV16 and TRBJ1-3; no firm D call. The CDR3 loop spans 13 amino acids. V was shortened by 4 bases and J by 0 bases, with 4 bases between the two germline ends. Germline lookup yields CDR1 KGHSY and CDR2 FQNENV. The CDR3 sequence: CASSPGSGNTIYF. The CDR3, as DNA: TGTGCCAGCAGCCCTGGCTCTGGAAACACCATATATTTT.

This sequence joins TRBV19 and TRBJ1-2; maybe TRBD1 (6 bases). The germline V and J ends were trimmed by 6 bases and 3 bases, with 23 bases remaining between them. CDR1 LNHDA and CDR2 SQIVND come from the germline V gene (reference sequence). This CDR3 has 17 amino acids. CDR3 in amino acids: CASRMGAEERRDYGYTF. As DNA, the CDR3 is TGTGCCAGTAGGATGGGGGCTGAGGAACGTCGCGACTATGGCTACACCTTC. Combining the CDR3 with reference TRBV19 and TRBJ1-2 gives the whole variable domain DGGITQSPKYLFRKEGQNVTLSCEQNLNHDAMYWYRQDPGQGLRLIYYSQIVNDFQKGDIAEGYSVSREKKESFPLTVTSAQKNPTAFYLCASRMGAEERRDYGYTFGSGTRLTVV.

The chain employs TRBV5-6 and TRBJ1-5; D is unresolved. The CDR3 is 15 residues long. Between the trimmed V and J ends, which lost 2 bases and 6 bases, there was a span of 15 bases. CDR1 and CDR2 (germline): SGHDT, YYEEEE. DNA for the CDR3: TGTGCCAGCAGCTTCAAGGCGCGACTGAGTCAGCCCCAGCATTTT. It translates to CASSFKARLSQPQHF.

This sequence joins TRBV30 and TRBJ2-1; TRBD2 aligns across 11 bases. J lost 7 bases, V lost 2 bases, and 4 bases had no gene match. CDR1 is GTSNPN and CDR2 is SVGIG in the germline V gene (reference sequence). This CDR3 contains 14 residues. This chain's CDR3 is CAWSPGLAANEQFF. The CDR3 region has the DNA TGTGCCTGGAGTCCGGGACTAGCGGCAAATGAGCAGTTCTTC.

The gene calls are TRBV30 and TRBJ1-1; 7 bases align to TRBD1. Germline trimming cut 3 bases from V and 0 bases from J; bases unmatched to any gene: 1. This CDR3 is built from 13 residues. The germline V gene encodes CDR1 GTSNPN and CDR2 SVGIG (reference sequence). The CDR3 is CAWRTGVNTEAFF. In DNA form, the CDR3 reads TGTGCCTGGAGAACAGGGGTGAACACTGAAGCTTTCTTT.

This clone was seen a handful of times. V is TRBV5-4 and J is TRBJ1-1; perhaps TRBD1 as D (5 bases). V lost 2 bases, J lost 5 bases, and 10 bases lay in between. Germline values: CDR1 SGHNT, CDR2 YYREEE (reference sequence). The CDR3 is 13 residues long. CDR3 amino acids: CASSLSQGTEAFF. CDR3 nucleotides: TGTGCCAGCAGCTTAAGCCAGGGAACTGAAGCTTTCTTT.

This sequence joins TRBV29-1 and TRBJ1-5, with TRBD1 matching over 8 bases. Germline V gene lookup returns CDR1 SQVTM and CDR2 ANQGSEA. The CDR3 is made up of 13 amino acids. J lost 4 bases, V lost 4 bases, and 3 bases had no gene match. CDR3 amino acids: CSVAGTGNQPQHF. In nucleotides, the CDR3 is TGCAGCGTTGCCGGGACAGGAAATCAGCCCCAGCATTTT.

The CDR3 spells CASSLAGYGNTIYF. The CDR3, as DNA: TGCGCCAGCAGCTTGGCGGGGTATGGAAACACCATATATTTT. This chain links TRBV5-1 with TRBJ1-3; no clear D. The length of the CDR3 is 14 residues. Germline assignment: CDR1 SGHRS and CDR2 YFSETQ. Between the trimmed V and J ends, which lost 0 bases and 3 bases, there was a span of 7 bases.

This sequence joins TRBV29-1 and TRBJ2-7, with TRBD2 as a possible D gene (6 bases). V was trimmed by 5 bases and J by 3 bases, leaving 8 bases between them. The CDR3 contains 11 residues. CDR1 is SQVTM and CDR2 is ANQGSEA in the germline V gene. The CDR3 coding sequence is TGCAGCGTTCGGGAGCTCTACGAGCAGTACTTC. It specifies CSVRELYEQYF.

The chain is built from TRBV5-1 and TRBJ2-5, with D perhaps TRBD1 or TRBD2 (6 bases each). Trimming cost V 0 bases and J 4 bases, with 13 bases left between them. This CDR3 has 15 residues. The germline CDR1 and CDR2 sequences are SGHRS and YFSETQ. The CDR3 here is CASSLVPGAGETQYF. The CDR3 DNA reads as TGCGCCAGCAGCTTGGTCCCGGGGGCGGGAGAGACCCAGTACTTC.

V is TRBV7-2 and J is TRBJ2-3; D gene unclear. This CDR3 is 12 amino acids long. V was pared by 5 bases and J by 2 bases, with 5 bases between. CDR1 is SGHTA and CDR2 is FQGNSA in the germline V gene. CDR3 loop: CASSPVTDTQYF. DNA of the CDR3: TGTGCCAGCAGCCCCGTCACAGATACGCAGTATTTT.

The rearrangement uses TRBV11-2 and TRBJ1-6, with unresolved D. V shed 6 bases and J shed 0 bases, with 15 bases lying between them. Germline CDR1 and CDR2: SGHAT and FQNNGV. The CDR3 spans 17 residues. For the CDR3, the DNA is TGTGCCAGCAGACCAGAGCGGGTGAGCTCCTATAATTCACCCCTCCACTTT. The encoded protein is CASRPERVSSYNSPLHF. Full variable domain (rest looked up from reference TRBV11-2 and TRBJ1-6): EAGVAQSPRYKIIEKRQSVAFWCNPISGHATLYWYQQILGQGPKLLIQFQNNGVVDDSQLPKDRFSAERLKGVDSTLKIQPAKLEDSAVYLCASRPERVSSYNSPLHFGNGTRLTVT.

This clone was detected only a few times. The chain is built from TRBV5-6 and TRBJ1-3, with 10 bases fitting TRBD1. The CDR3 length is 15 residues. The V and J ends lost 2 bases and 4 bases, in that order; junction bases with no gene match: 3. Germline assignment: CDR1 SGHDT and CDR2 YYEEEE. The CDR3 DNA reads TGTGCCAGCAGCTTCCGACAGGGGGCAGGAAACACCATATATTTT. Protein sequence: CASSFRQGAGNTIYF.

V gene TRBV2 combines with J gene TRBJ2-4, with D possibly TRBD1 on 6 matching bases. Germline V gene sequence: CDR1 SNHLY, CDR2 FYNNEI. Trimming shortened V by 1 base and J by 7 bases, and 11 bases separated the two germline ends. The length of the CDR3 is 14 residues. The CDR3 DNA sequence: TGTGCCAGCAGTGAAGGCAGGGGACGGAACATTCAGTACTTC. Its protein product is CASSEGRGRNIQYF.

This sequence joins TRBV5-5 and TRBJ1-2; D perhaps matches TRBD1 (6 bases). The CDR3 has 18 residues. The V gene lost 0 bases and the J gene lost 0 bases, with 18 bases spanning the gap. In germline, CDR1 is SGHKS, CDR2 YYEKEE (reference sequence). CDR3 coding DNA: TGTGCCAGCAGCTTGGGGTTCGGTCGGAGGGACACTAACTATGGCTACACCTTC. As protein: CASSLGFGRRDTNYGYTF.

CDR3 in amino acids: CASSPTDSGNTIYF. CDR3 bases: TGTGCCAGCTCACCAACAGACTCTGGAAACACCATATATTTT. The gene calls are TRBV18 and TRBJ1-3, with D unresolved. Trimming stripped 2 bases from V and 0 bases from J, with 5 bases between. Germline V gene data show CDR1 as KGHSH and CDR2 as LQKENI. The CDR3 runs 14 residues. The full variable domain, in which reference TRBV18 and TRBJ1-3 provide the parts outside the CDR3, is NAGVMQNPRHLVRRRGQEARLRCSPMKGHSHVYWYRQLPEEGLKFMVYLQKENIIDESGMPKERFSAEFPKEGPSILRIQQVVRGDSAAYFCASSPTDSGNTIYFGEGSWLTVV.

The V call is TRBV2, the J call TRBJ2-7, with 8 bases identical to TRBD1. V dropped 6 bases and J dropped 0; count of bases not matched to a gene: 4. The CDR3 runs to 14 residues. Germline V CDR1 and CDR2: SNHLY, FYNNEI. The CDR3 region has the DNA TGTGCCAGCAGGACCGGGACAGGCTCCTACGAGCAGTACTTC. It specifies CASRTGTGSYEQYF.

The J gene is TRBJ1-5, the V gene TRBV9, with 7 positions matching TRBD1. V gave up 3 bases and J gave up 3 bases; unmatched junction bases: 3. The germline V gene encodes CDR1 SGDLS and CDR2 YYNGEE. The CDR3 extends over 14 amino acids. CDR3: CASSAQGDNQPQHF. The CDR3 nucleotides read TGTGCCAGCAGCGCTCAGGGGGACAATCAGCCCCAGCATTTT.

J is TRBJ1-6 and V is TRBV19; D gene unclear. The CDR3 totals 14 residues. The V gene's germline CDR1 is LNHDA and CDR2 SQIVND (reference sequence). V shed 5 bases and J shed 6 bases, with 11 bases lying between them. The CDR3 DNA reads TGTGCCAGTAGTTTCCTCGCTGCTAATTCACCCCTCCACTTT. Protein product: CASSFLAANSPLHF.

The chain has TRBV19 and TRBJ1-1; the D gene is possibly TRBD1 (5 bases). Trimming cost V 3 bases and J 1 base, with 21 bases left between them. This CDR3 comprises 18 residues. CDR1 is LNHDA, CDR2 SQIVND, per germline (reference sequence). The CDR3, as DNA: TGTGCCAGTAGTATTTCCCCGATGGGGCTCGGTACGAACACTGAAGCTTTCTTT. Translating it yields CASSISPMGLGTNTEAFF.

CDR3 loop: CASSMGPSSYEQYF. DNA for the CDR3: TGTGCCAGTAGTATGGGACCAAGCTCCTACGAGCAGTACTTC. The rearrangement links TRBV19 to TRBJ2-7; D possibly uses TRBD1 or TRBD2 (5 bases each). Trimming pared 3 bases from V and 0 bases from J, leaving 9 bases between. Germline V gene lookup returns CDR1 LNHDA and CDR2 SQIVND (reference sequence). The CDR3 sequence is 14 residues long.

The chain joins TRBV7-2 to TRBJ1-5; D is ambiguous. The V and J ends lost 4 bases and 2 bases respectively, with 15 bases between them. Germline assignment: CDR1 SGHTA and CDR2 FQGNSA. The CDR3 covers 16 residues. The CDR3 nucleotides read TGTGCCAGCAGCTCTAGCCCCCCTATGGGCAATCAGCCCCAGCATTTT. Translating gives CASSSSPPMGNQPQHF.